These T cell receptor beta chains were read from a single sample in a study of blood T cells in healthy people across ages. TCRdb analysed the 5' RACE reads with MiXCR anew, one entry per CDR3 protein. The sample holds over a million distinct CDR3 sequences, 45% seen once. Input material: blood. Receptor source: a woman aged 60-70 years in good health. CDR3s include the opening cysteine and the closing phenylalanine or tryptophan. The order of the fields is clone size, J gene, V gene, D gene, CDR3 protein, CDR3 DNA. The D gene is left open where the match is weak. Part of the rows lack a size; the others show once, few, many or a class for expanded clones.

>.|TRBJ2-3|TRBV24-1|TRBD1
CAGNRGRTDTQYF
TGTGCCGGGAACAGGGGGCGTACAGATACGCAGTATTTT
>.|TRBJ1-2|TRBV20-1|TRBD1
CSARDVRRQGVNYGYTF
TGCAGTGCTAGAGATGTGCGCAGACAGGGGGTGAACTATGGCTACACCTTC
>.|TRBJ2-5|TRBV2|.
CASSERLADNEQYF
TGTGCCAGCAGTGAACGGCTAGCTGACAATGAGCAGTACTTC
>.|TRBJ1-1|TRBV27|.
CASTPLGFGQMNTEAFF
TGTGCCAGCACTCCCCTAGGTTTTGGGCAGATGAACACTGAAGCTTTCTTT
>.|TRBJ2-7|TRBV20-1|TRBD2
CSARRLPGLAGLSSYEQYF
TGCAGTGCTAGGAGATTACCGGGACTAGCGGGTTTAAGCTCCTACGAGCAGTACTTC
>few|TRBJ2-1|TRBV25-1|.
CASSGAAYNEQFF
TGTGCCAGCAGTGGGGCAGCGTACAATGAGCAGTTCTTC
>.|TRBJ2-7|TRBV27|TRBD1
CASSLVPGQGTYEQYF
TGTGCCAGCAGTTTAGTCCCGGGACAGGGGACCTACGAGCAGTACTTC
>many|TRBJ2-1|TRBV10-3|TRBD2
CAISDPGGRGSYNEQFF
TGTGCCATCAGCGATCCTGGCGGGAGAGGTTCCTACAATGAGCAGTTCTTC
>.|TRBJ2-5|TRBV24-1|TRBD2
CATSDLDYSGLAVPQETQYF
TGTGCCACCAGTGATTTAGATTACTCGGGACTAGCGGTCCCCCAAGAGACCCAGTACTTC
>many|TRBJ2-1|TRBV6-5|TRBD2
CASSGLAGDEQFF
TGTGCCAGCAGTGGTCTAGCGGGCGATGAGCAGTTCTTC
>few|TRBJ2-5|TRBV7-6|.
CASSLIVQETQYF
TGTGCCAGCAGCTTAATCGTTCAAGAGACCCAGTACTTC
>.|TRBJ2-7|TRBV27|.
CASSLVGRETPYEQYF
TGTGCCAGCAGTTTAGTTGGCAGGGAGACCCCATACGAGCAGTACTTC
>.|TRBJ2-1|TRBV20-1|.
CSARGLRAESYNEQFF
TGCAGTGCTAGAGGGTTGAGGGCGGAATCCTACAATGAGCAGTTCTTC
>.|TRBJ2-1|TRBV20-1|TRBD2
CSAASGRSYNEQFF
TGCAGTGCTGCTAGCGGGCGTTCCTACAATGAGCAGTTCTTC
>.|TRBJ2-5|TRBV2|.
CASTSQPTGETQYF
TGTGCCAGCACTAGCCAACCAACAGGGGAGACCCAGTACTTC
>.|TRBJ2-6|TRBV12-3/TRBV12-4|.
CASSLHRVRGSGANVLTF
TGTGCCAGCAGTCTCCACAGGGTTCGGGGCTCTGGGGCCAACGTCCTGACTTTC
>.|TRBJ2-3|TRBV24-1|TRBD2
CATSAASGFTDTQYF
TGTGCCACCAGTGCCGCTAGCGGGTTCACAGATACGCAGTATTTT
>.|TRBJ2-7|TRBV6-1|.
CASSDLTRSYNEQYF
TGTGCCAGCAGTGACTTGACGCGCTCCTACAATGAGCAGTACTTC
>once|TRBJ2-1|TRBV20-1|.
CSASGAVSYNEQFF
TGCAGTGCTAGTGGGGCGGTCTCCTACAATGAGCAGTTCTTC
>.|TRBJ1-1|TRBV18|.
CASSPTAGSGTEAFF
TGTGCCAGCTCACCCACGGCCGGCTCGGGCACTGAAGCTTTCTTT
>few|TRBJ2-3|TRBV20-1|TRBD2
CSAQRTSGRPDTQYF
TGCAGTGCCCAAAGGACTAGCGGGAGACCAGATACGCAGTATTTT
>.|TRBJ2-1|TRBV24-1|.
CATSEAGYGSYNEQFF
TGTGCCACCAGTGAGGCAGGGTACGGCTCCTACAATGAGCAGTTCTTC
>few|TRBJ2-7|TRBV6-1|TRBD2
CASSALAGGSYEQYF
TGTGCCAGCAGTGCCTTAGCGGGAGGCTCCTACGAGCAGTACTTC
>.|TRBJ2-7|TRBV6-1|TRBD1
CASRTGTGGYEQYF
TGTGCCAGCAGGACCGGGACAGGGGGGTACGAGCAGTACTTC
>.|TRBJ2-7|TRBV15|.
CATSTNRGSPGLLVEYF
TGTGCCACCAGCACGAATAGGGGCTCCCCGGGACTCCTTGTAGAGTACTTC
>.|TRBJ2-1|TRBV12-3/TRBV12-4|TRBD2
CASTVAGGPSGEQFF
TGTGCCAGCACCGTAGCGGGAGGGCCCTCGGGTGAGCAGTTCTTC
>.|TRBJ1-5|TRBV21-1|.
CASRWRGWNQPQHF
TGTGCCAGCAGATGGAGGGGGTGGAATCAGCCCCAGCATTTT
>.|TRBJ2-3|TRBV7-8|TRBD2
CASRTLTGGTSGYTDTQYF
TGTGCCAGCAGGACCCTGACTGGAGGAACTAGCGGTTACACAGATACGCAGTATTTT
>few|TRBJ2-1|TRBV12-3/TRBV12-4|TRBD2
CASSPTSGWNEQFF
TGTGCCAGCAGCCCGACTAGCGGGTGGAATGAGCAGTTCTTC
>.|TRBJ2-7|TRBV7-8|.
CASSLVTETYEQYF
TGTGCCAGCAGCTTAGTGACCGAGACCTACGAGCAGTACTTC
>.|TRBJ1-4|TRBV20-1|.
CSARDWEGSGEKLFF
TGCAGTGCTAGAGATTGGGAGGGCTCGGGTGAAAAACTGTTTTTT
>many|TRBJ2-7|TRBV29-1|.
CSVAVGGSSYEQYF
TGCAGCGTTGCGGTGGGAGGTAGCTCCTACGAGCAGTACTTC
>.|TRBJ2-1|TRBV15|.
CATSRDGAVGARSLSENNEQFF
TGTGCCACCAGCAGAGATGGGGCGGTGGGGGCCCGAAGCTTATCCGAGAACAATGAGCAGTTCTTC
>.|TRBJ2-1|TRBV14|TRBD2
CASSQDRLAGVRNEQFF
TGTGCCAGCAGCCAAGACCGACTAGCGGGAGTGCGCAATGAGCAGTTCTTC
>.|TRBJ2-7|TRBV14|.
CASSQGSLGSLMYDEQYF
TGTGCCAGCAGCCAAGGATCGTTGGGTAGTTTGATGTACGACGAGCAGTACTTC
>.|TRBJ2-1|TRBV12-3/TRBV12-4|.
CASSSNGTYNEQFF
TGTGCCAGCAGTTCTAACGGGACGTACAATGAGCAGTTCTTC
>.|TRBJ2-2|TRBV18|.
CASSPAGTAGELFF
TGTGCCAGCTCACCAGCAGGGACGGCCGGGGAGCTGTTTTTT
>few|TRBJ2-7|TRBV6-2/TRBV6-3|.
CASTLSGPYEQYF
TGTGCCAGCACCCTGTCGGGGCCCTACGAGCAGTACTTC
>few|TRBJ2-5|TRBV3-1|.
CASSLWGGQETQYF
TGTGCCAGCAGCCTTTGGGGTGGCCAAGAGACCCAGTACTTC
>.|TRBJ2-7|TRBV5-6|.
CASSPFGGTYEQYF
TGTGCCAGCAGCCCCTTCGGGGGTACCTACGAGCAGTACTTC
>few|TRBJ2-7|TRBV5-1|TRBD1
CASSSGTGYYEQYF
TGCGCCAGCAGCTCCGGGACAGGATACTACGAGCAGTACTTC
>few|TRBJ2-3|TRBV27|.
CASSLGPGGRTDTQYF
TGTGCCAGCAGTTTAGGCCCGGGGGGCCGCACAGATACGCAGTATTTT
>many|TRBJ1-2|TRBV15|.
CATSRGSGHGYTF
TGTGCCACCAGCAGAGGTAGCGGGCATGGCTACACCTTC
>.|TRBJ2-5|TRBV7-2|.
CASSLSVGDRETQYF
TGTGCCAGCAGCTTATCAGTGGGGGATCGGGAGACCCAGTACTTC
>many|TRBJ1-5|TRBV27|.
CASSLSGGRRQPQHF
TGTGCCAGCAGTTTATCGGGGGGTCGACGTCAGCCCCAGCATTTT
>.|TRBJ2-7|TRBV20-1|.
CSARPEGLAGFYEQYF
TGCAGTGCTAGACCAGAAGGGTTGGCAGGATTTTACGAGCAGTACTTC
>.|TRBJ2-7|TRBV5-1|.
CVKDGGNYEQYF
TGCGTTAAGGACGGGGGAAACTACGAGCAGTACTTC
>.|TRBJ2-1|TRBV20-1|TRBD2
CSARPGLAGSGFF
TGCAGTGCTAGACCGGGACTAGCGGGAAGCGGGTTCTTC
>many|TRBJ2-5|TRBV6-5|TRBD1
CASSYATGLGETQYF
TGTGCCAGCAGTTACGCGACAGGGTTGGGAGAGACCCAGTACTTC
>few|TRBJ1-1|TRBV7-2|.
CASSLTQNTEAFF
TGTGCCAGCAGCCTCACCCAGAACACTGAAGCTTTCTTT
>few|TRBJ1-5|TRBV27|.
CASSLSRQSNQPQHF
TGTGCCAGCAGTTTATCCCGACAGAGCAATCAGCCCCAGCATTTT
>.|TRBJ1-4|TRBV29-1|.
CSAGGNPREKLFF
TGCAGCGCCGGGGGGAACCCAAGGGAAAAACTGTTTTTT
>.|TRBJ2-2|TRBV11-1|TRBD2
CASSPRTSGSTGELFF
TGTGCCAGCAGCCCACGGACTAGCGGGAGCACCGGGGAGCTGTTTTTT
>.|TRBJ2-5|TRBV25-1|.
CASSVPSGDEQYF
TGTGCCAGCAGTGTACCGAGTGGTGATGAGCAGTACTTC
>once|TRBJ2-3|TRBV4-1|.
CASSQGSGPSTDTQYF
TGCGCCAGCAGCCAAGGTAGCGGACCTAGCACAGATACGCAGTATTTT
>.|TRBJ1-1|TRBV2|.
CASSVRRGTTEAFF
TGTGCCAGCAGTGTCCGTCGTGGGACCACTGAAGCTTTCTTT